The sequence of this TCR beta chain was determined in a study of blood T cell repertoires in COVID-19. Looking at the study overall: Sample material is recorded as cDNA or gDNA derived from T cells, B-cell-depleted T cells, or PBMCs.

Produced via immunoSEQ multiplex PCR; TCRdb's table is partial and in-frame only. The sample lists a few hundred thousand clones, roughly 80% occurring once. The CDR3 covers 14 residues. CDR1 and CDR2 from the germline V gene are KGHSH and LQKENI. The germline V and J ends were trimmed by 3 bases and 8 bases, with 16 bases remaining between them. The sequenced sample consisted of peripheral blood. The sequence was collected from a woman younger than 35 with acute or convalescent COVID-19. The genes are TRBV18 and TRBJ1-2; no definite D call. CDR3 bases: TGTGCCAGCTCACCTGAGAAGTTGGCCGGGGGCTACACCTTC. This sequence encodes CASSPEKLAGGYTF.